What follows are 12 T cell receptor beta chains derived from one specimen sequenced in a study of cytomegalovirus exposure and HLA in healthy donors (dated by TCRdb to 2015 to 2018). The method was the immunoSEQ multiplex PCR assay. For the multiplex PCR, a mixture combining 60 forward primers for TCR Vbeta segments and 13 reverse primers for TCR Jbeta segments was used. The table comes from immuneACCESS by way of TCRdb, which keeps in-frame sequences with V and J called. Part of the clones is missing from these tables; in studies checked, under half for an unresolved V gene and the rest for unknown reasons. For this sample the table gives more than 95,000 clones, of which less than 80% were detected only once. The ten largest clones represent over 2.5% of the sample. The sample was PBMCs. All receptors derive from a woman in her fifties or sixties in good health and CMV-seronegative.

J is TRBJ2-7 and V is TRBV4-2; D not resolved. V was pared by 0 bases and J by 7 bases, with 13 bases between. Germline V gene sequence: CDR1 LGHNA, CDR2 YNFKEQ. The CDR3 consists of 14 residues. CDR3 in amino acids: CASSQEVGRREQYF. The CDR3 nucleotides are TGTGCCAGCAGCCAAGAGGTCGGTCGGCGGGAGCAGTACTTC.

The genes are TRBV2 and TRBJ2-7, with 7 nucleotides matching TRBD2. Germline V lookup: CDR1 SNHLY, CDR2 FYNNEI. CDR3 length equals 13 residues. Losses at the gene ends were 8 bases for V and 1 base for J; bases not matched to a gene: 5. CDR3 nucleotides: TGTGCCAGCTCAGGGACTATGTCCTACGAGCAGTACTTC. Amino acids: CASSGTMSYEQYF.

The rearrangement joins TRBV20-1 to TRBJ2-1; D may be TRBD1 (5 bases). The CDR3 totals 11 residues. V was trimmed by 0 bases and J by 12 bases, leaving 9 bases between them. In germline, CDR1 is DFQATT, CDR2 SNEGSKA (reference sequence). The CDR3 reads CSAREGVWQFF. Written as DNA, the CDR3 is TGCAGTGCTAGAGAAGGGGTCTGGCAGTTCTTC.

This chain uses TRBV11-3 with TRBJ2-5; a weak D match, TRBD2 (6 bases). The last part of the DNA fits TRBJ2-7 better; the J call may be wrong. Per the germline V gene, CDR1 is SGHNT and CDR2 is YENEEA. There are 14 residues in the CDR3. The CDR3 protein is CASSLAGASYEQYF. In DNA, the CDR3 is TGTGCCAGCAGCTTAGCGGGAGCCTCCTACGAGCAGTACTTC.

The DNA of the CDR3 is TGTGCCAGCAGCGCCGGGACAAACTCATTGGCAACTAATGAAAAACTGTTTTTT. Its translation is CASSAGTNSLATNEKLFF. This sequence joins TRBV9 and TRBJ1-4, with a possible D match to TRBD1 (6 bases). CDR1 and CDR2 (germline): SGDLS, YYNGEE. The CDR3 covers 18 residues. V was shortened by 3 bases and J by 0 bases, with 18 bases between the two germline ends. The full variable domain, completed using reference TRBV9 and TRBJ1-4, is DSGVTQTPKHLITATGQRVTLRCSPRSGDLSVYWYQQSLDQGLQFLIQYYNGEERAKGNILERFSAQQFPDLHSELNLSSLELGDSALYFCASSAGTNSLATNEKLFFGSGTQLSVL.

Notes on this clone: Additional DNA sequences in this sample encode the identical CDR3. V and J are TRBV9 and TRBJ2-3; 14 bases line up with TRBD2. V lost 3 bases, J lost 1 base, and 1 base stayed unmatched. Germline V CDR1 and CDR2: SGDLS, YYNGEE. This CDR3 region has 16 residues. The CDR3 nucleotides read TGTGCCAGCAGCGGACTAGCGGGGGGGGGCACAGATACGCAGTATTTT. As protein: CASSGLAGGGTDTQYF.

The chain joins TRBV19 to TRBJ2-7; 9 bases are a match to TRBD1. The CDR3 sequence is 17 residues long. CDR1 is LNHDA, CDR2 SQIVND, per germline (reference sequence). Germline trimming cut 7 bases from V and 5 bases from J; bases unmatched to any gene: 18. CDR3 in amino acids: CASTLGGLRDRENEQYF. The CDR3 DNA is TGTGCCAGTACCCTGGGTGGTTTGAGGGACAGGGAAAACGAGCAGTACTTC.

The chain's CDR3 is CASSQDPRSNQPQHF. The CDR3 DNA reads TGCGCCAGCAGCCAAGATCCACGGAGCAATCAGCCCCAGCATTTT. The rearrangement joins TRBV4-3 to TRBJ1-5; no clear D. Trimming stripped 0 bases from V and 1 base from J, with 7 bases between. The length of the CDR3 is 15 residues. Germline V lookup: CDR1 LGHNA, CDR2 YSLEER.

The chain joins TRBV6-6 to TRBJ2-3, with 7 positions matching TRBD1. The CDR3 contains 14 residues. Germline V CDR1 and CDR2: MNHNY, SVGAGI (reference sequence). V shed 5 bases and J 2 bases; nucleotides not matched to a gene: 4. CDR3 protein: CASSIDRVTDTQYF. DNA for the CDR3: TGTGCCAGCAGTATTGACAGGGTCACAGATACGCAGTATTTT.

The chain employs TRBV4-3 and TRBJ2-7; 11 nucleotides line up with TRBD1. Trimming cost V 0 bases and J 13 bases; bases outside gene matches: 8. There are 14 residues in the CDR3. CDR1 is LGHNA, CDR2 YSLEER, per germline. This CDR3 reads CASSQERTGGRLYF. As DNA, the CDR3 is TGCGCCAGCAGCCAAGAGAGGACAGGGGGCCGGTTATACTTC.

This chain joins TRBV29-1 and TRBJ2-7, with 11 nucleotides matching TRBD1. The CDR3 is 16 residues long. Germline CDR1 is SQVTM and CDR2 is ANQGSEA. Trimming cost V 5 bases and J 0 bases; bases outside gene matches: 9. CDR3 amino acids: CSVFIPGTGGSYEQYF. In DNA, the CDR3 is TGCAGCGTTTTTATCCCCGGGACAGGGGGCTCCTACGAGCAGTACTTC.

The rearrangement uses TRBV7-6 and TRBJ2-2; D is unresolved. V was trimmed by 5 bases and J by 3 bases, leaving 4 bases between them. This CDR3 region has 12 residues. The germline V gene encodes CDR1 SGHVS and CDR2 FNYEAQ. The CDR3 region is CASSPYTGELFF. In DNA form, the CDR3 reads TGTGCCAGCAGCCCATACACCGGGGAGCTGTTTTTT.